The 14 T cell receptor beta chains in this list originate from one sample, sequenced in a study of response to subunit inactivated influenza vaccine. TCRdb ran MiXCR on the RT-PCR reads and lists one entry per CDR3 protein. Here the sample spans roughly 760,000 distinct CDR3 sequences, around 20% being singletons. The sequenced sample was PBMCs from blood, obtained about 5 days after vaccination. The receptors shown here come from a man aged 50-60 years who received an inactivated influenza vaccine.

This clonotype occurred a few times. The rearrangement links TRBV3-1 to TRBJ2-7; tentatively, D is TRBD2 (5 bases). CDR1 is LGHDT, CDR2 YNNKEL, per germline (reference sequence). Trimming cost V 4 bases and J 7 bases, with 17 bases left between them. The CDR3 consists of 14 residues. CDR3: CASSPQPSTREQYF. CDR3 nucleotides: TGTGCCAGCAGCCCACAACCCTCTACTAGAGAGCAGTACTTC.

This clonotype was detected only a few times. The rearrangement links TRBV4-1 to TRBJ1-2; D unclear. Germline V gives CDR1 MGHRA, CDR2 YSYEKL. The CDR3 sequence is 15 residues long. Trimming took off 2 bases at V and 0 bases at J, with 10 bases between the two ends. CDR3 loop: CASSQPTRANYGYTF. The CDR3 DNA follows: TGCGCCAGCAGCCAACCGACGAGAGCTAACTATGGCTACACCTTC.

This chain connects TRBV29-1 to TRBJ1-2; weak D call: TRBD1 (5 bases). The CDR3 is 13 amino acids. CDR1 SQVTM and CDR2 ANQGSEA come from the germline V gene. V lost 5 bases and J 4 bases, leaving 14 bases between the germline ends. The CDR3 bases are TGCAGCGTTAATTTAGGAGGGGTCTATGGCTACACCTTC. Translating gives CSVNLGGVYGYTF. Full variable domain (rest looked up from reference TRBV29-1 and TRBJ1-2): SAVISQKPSRDICQRGTSLTIQCQVDSQVTMMFWYRQQPGQSLTLIATANQGSEATYESGFVIDKFPISRPNLTFSTLTVSNMSPEDSSIYLCSVNLGGVYGYTFGSGTRLTVV.

This clonotype was seen at least ten times. The chain has TRBV4-1 and TRBJ1-2, with a weak D call TRBD1 (5 bases). CDR3 size: 15 residues. Germline V gene data show CDR1 as MGHRA and CDR2 as YSYEKL. Trimming removed 0 bases from V and 3 bases from J, with 11 bases in between. This CDR3 reads CASSQDWDGYYGYTF. Here the CDR3 DNA reads TGCGCCAGCAGCCAAGATTGGGACGGCTACTATGGCTACACCTTC.

A few counts support this clonotype. The chain is built from TRBV6-1 and TRBJ1-2, with D possibly matching TRBD1 (5 bases). The CDR3 is 15 residues long. Trimming removed 6 bases from V and 2 bases from J, with 16 bases in between. Germline assignment: CDR1 MNHNS and CDR2 SASEGT. The CDR3 nucleotides are TGTGCCAGCAGAGATCATTTGGGGCGCAACTATGGCTACACCTTC. As protein: CASRDHLGRNYGYTF.

V and J are TRBV5-5 and TRBJ2-5, with 7 bases identical to TRBD2. This CDR3 has 15 residues. The V gene's germline CDR1 is SGHKS and CDR2 YYEKEE (reference sequence). Trimming removed 3 bases from V and 2 bases from J; junction bases left unmatched: 7. In DNA form, the CDR3 reads TGTGCCAGCAGCTGGGGACTACCGACTCAAGAGACCCAGTACTTC. It yields the protein CASSWGLPTQETQYF.

This clonotype showed up just a few times. This chain connects TRBV18 to TRBJ1-4; possible D gene TRBD1, 6 bases. This CDR3 comprises 15 residues. Germline CDR1 KGHSH, CDR2 LQKENI. Deletions cut 2 bases from V and 7 bases from J, with 14 bases between. CDR3 residues: CASSPEMDSTEKLFF. The CDR3 DNA sequence: TGTGCCAGCTCACCAGAGATGGACAGCACTGAAAAACTGTTTTTT.

This clonotype was observed a handful of times. The chain carries TRBV14 and TRBJ2-2; D is undetermined. The germline CDR1 and CDR2 sequences are SGHDN and FVKESK. V was trimmed by 0 bases and J by 4 bases, leaving 9 bases between them. The CDR3 is made up of 15 amino acids. For the CDR3, the DNA is TGTGCCAGCAGCCAAGATAATGTGGCCACCGGGGAGCTGTTTTTT. Amino acids: CASSQDNVATGELFF.

This clonotype was counted a few times. This chain links TRBV7-6 with TRBJ2-3; 12 bases are shared with TRBD2. Germline CDR1 is SGHVS and CDR2 is FNYEAQ. Trimming at V came to 9 bases and at J to 5 bases, leaving 6 bases not matched to a gene. The CDR3 loop spans 14 amino acids. CDR3 residues: CASASGGALDTQYF. CDR3 coding DNA: TGTGCCAGTGCTAGCGGGGGGGCCTTAGATACGCAGTATTTT. The full variable domain, rest sourced from reference TRBV7-6 and TRBJ2-3, is GAGVSQSPRYKVTKRGQDVALRCDPISGHVSLYWYRQALGQGPEFLTYFNYEAQQDKSGLPNDRFSAERPEGSISTLTIQRTEQRDSAMYRCASASGGALDTQYFGPGTRLTVL.

A single count supports this clonotype. The CDR3 DNA is TGTGCCAGCAGCTTCTTACAGCGCGACGGCTACACCTTC. This gives the protein CASSFLQRDGYTF. This chain connects TRBV28 to TRBJ1-2; D not certain. Germline CDR1 MDHEN, CDR2 SYDVKM. V was shortened by 6 bases and J by 8 bases, with 16 bases between the two germline ends. This CDR3 has 13 amino acids.

In this sample, this clonotype turned up many times. The J gene is TRBJ2-1, the V gene TRBV24-1; tentatively, D is TRBD1 or TRBD2 (5 bases each). The germline gives CDR1 KGHDR, CDR2 SFDVKD. This CDR3 region has 12 residues. The V gene lost 6 bases and the J gene lost 5 bases, with 7 bases spanning the gap. In nucleotides, the CDR3 is TGTGCCACCAGTCTGGGGGACAATGAGCAGTTCTTC. This sequence encodes CATSLGDNEQFF.

The V gene is TRBV29-1, the J gene TRBJ1-1, with TRBD1 matching 7 bases. V lost 3 bases to trimming and J lost 0 bases; unmatched junction nucleotides: 4. Germline values: CDR1 SQVTM, CDR2 ANQGSEA. The CDR3 loop spans 14 amino acids. The CDR3 sequence: CSVDLDRLNTEAFF. CDR3 DNA sequence: TGCAGCGTTGACCTGGACAGGTTGAACACTGAAGCTTTCTTT.

This clonotype has a handful of counts. The CDR3 region has the DNA TGTGCCAGCAGCTTAGTTCGGACAGCCACCGGGGAGCTGTTTTTT. Its protein product is CASSLVRTATGELFF. J is TRBJ2-2 and V is TRBV7-9; D may be TRBD1 (6 bases). The CDR3 covers 15 residues. Trimming removed 1 base from V and 4 bases from J, with 10 bases in between. Germline V gene lookup returns CDR1 SEHNR and CDR2 FQNEAQ (reference sequence).

The chain has TRBV9 and TRBJ2-5; D perhaps matches TRBD1 (6 bases). V lost 3 bases and J 0 bases, leaving 12 bases between the germline ends. Germline lookup yields CDR1 SGDLS and CDR2 YYNGEE. CDR3 length equals 15 residues. The CDR3 protein is CASSGGHQYQETQYF. CDR3 nucleotide sequence: TGTGCCAGCAGCGGGGGACACCAGTACCAAGAGACCCAGTACTTC. The full variable domain, its missing parts supplied by reference TRBV9 and TRBJ2-5, is DSGVTQTPKHLITATGQRVTLRCSPRSGDLSVYWYQQSLDQGLQFLIQYYNGEERAKGNILERFSAQQFPDLHSELNLSSLELGDSALYFCASSGGHQYQETQYFGPGTRLLVL.